These T cell receptor beta chains were read from a single sample in a study of T-cell reconstitution after alpha-beta-depleted transplantation in children. One entry per CDR3 protein, called by TCRdb with MiXCR from the PCR reads. The table shows roughly 250,000 distinct CDR3 sequences, with approximately 8.9% occurring only once. Source: PBMCs, mostly from graft donor cells, taken 180 days after TCRalphabeta/CD19-depleted stem cell transplant. The receptors shown here come from a male patient younger than 18 who had a stem cell transplant for acute lymphoblastic leukemia, so the T cells may come from the graft donor. The CDR3 runs from the conserved cysteine through the conserved F or W. A D gene is named only where the DNA matches it firmly. The size of a clone is reported for some rows only, either as once, few or many, or as a class for expanded clones.

clone_size	d_call	j_call	v_call	cdr3_aa	cdr3_nt
many	TRBD2	TRBJ2-1	TRBV9	CASSVDAAGGFNEQFF	TGTGCCAGCAGCGTAGACGCAGCGGGAGGGTTCAATGAGCAGTTCTTC
many	TRBD1	TRBJ2-6	TRBV7-3	CASSLMGTGLSGANVLTF	TGTGCCAGCAGCTTAATGGGGACAGGGCTCTCTGGGGCCAACGTCCTGACTTTC
many	-	TRBJ2-7	TRBV28	CASSLLRGSYEQYF	TGTGCCAGCAGTTTACTACGCGGTAGCTACGAGCAGTACTTC
-	-	TRBJ2-7	TRBV18	CASSRGQTTYEQYF	TGTGCCAGCTCACGTGGACAGACTACCTACGAGCAGTACTTC
few	-	TRBJ1-2	TRBV20-1	CSARGQNYGYTF	TGCAGTGCTAGAGGACAGAACTATGGCTACACCTTC
-	TRBD1	TRBJ1-5	TRBV14	CASSQDEGAGGQPQHF	TGTGCCAGCAGCCAAGACGAGGGGGCGGGGGGGCAGCCCCAGCATTTT
few	TRBD1	TRBJ1-2	TRBV18	CASSLIPGTVYYGYTF	TGTGCCAGCTCACTCATCCCCGGGACAGTTTATTATGGCTACACCTTC
many	-	TRBJ2-5	TRBV29-1	CSVHPRETQYF	TGCAGCGTGCACCCTAGGGAGACCCAGTACTTC
many	-	TRBJ2-2	TRBV18	CASSPREKNTGELFF	TGTGCCAGCTCACCACGCGAAAAAAACACCGGGGAGCTGTTTTTT
-	TRBD1	TRBJ1-2	TRBV20-1	CSARGMEGGGRVGYTF	TGCAGTGCTAGAGGGATGGAAGGGGGCGGGCGGGTTGGCTACACCTTC
many	-	TRBJ2-7	TRBV12-3/TRBV12-4	CASSLRGSAYEQYF	TGTGCCAGCAGTTTGCGCGGGTCTGCCTACGAGCAGTACTTC
many	TRBD1	TRBJ2-5	TRBV10-3	CAISLTPGQGRETQYF	TGTGCCATCAGCCTCACCCCGGGACAGGGCCGAGAGACCCAGTACTTC
-	-	TRBJ1-5	TRBV7-9	CASSLALTGSDQPQHF	TGTGCCAGCAGCTTAGCGTTGACGGGGTCGGATCAGCCCCAGCATTTT
few	TRBD2	TRBJ2-5	TRBV6-2/TRBV6-3	CASSQSGTTQETQYF	TGTGCCAGCAGCCAGAGCGGGACCACTCAAGAGACCCAGTACTTC
many	-	TRBJ2-2	TRBV9	CASGQPNTGELFF	TGTGCCAGCGGACAGCCCAACACCGGGGAGCTGTTTTTT
many	-	TRBJ1-2	TRBV4-2	CASSLRVPGRGVYGYTF	TGTGCCAGCAGCCTAAGAGTTCCGGGACGGGGTGTCTATGGCTACACCTTC
many	TRBD1	TRBJ2-7	TRBV29-1	CSVEDRDSGTYEQYF	TGCAGCGTTGAAGATCGGGACAGTGGAACCTACGAGCAGTACTTC
many	-	TRBJ1-5	TRBV3-1	CASSQDSSAGQPQHF	TGTGCCAGCAGCCAAGATAGTAGTGCGGGTCAGCCCCAGCATTTT
many	-	TRBJ1-2	TRBV12-3/TRBV12-4	CASSPSGRINYGYTF	TGTGCCAGCAGTCCCTCGGGACGGATAAACTATGGCTACACCTTC
medium-sized	-	TRBJ2-7	TRBV7-6	CASSLGWGYEQYF	TGTGCCAGCAGCTTAGGGTGGGGCTACGAGCAGTACTTC
many	-	TRBJ2-5	TRBV28	CASSPHIMWETQYF	TGTGCCAGCAGTCCACACATAATGTGGGAGACCCAGTACTTC
many	-	TRBJ2-4	TRBV14	CASSQSGPTSISKNIQYF	TGTGCCAGCAGTCAGTCTGGACCCACGTCGATATCCAAAAACATTCAGTACTTC
many	TRBD1	TRBJ2-3	TRBV19	CASSMPLPGQGEDTQYF	TGTGCCAGTAGTATGCCCCTTCCGGGACAGGGGGAAGATACGCAGTATTTT
-	TRBD1	TRBJ2-1	TRBV18	CASSPTGQWPYNEQFF	TGTGCCAGCTCACCAACGGGACAGTGGCCTTACAATGAGCAGTTCTTC
many	TRBD2	TRBJ2-1	TRBV27	CASSFSGNSYNEQFF	TGTGCCAGCAGTTTTAGCGGGAACTCCTACAATGAGCAGTTCTTC
few	-	TRBJ1-6	TRBV4-3	CASSQEVGSYNSPLHF	TGCGCCAGCAGCCAGGAGGTTGGGTCCTATAATTCACCCCTCCACTTT
many	TRBD1	TRBJ1-2	TRBV5-1	CASSSPGTGEYGYTF	TGCGCCAGCTCATCCCCCGGGACAGGGGAATATGGCTACACCTTC
many	-	TRBJ2-2	TRBV7-7	CASSLVPTGIGTGELFF	TGTGCTAGCAGCTTAGTACCAACAGGGATAGGGACCGGGGAGCTGTTTTTT
many	TRBD1	TRBJ2-4	TRBV20-1	CSARGVWGQGGKNIQYF	TGCAGTGCTAGAGGAGTCTGGGGACAGGGTGGAAAAAACATTCAGTACTTC
many	-	TRBJ2-5	TRBV7-9	CASSYTPGGRETQYF	TGTGCCAGCAGCTACACACCAGGGGGGCGGGAGACCCAGTACTTC
many	-	TRBJ1-5	TRBV5-1	CASSLGGRGNQPQHF	TGCGCCAGCAGCTTGGGAGGACGGGGTAATCAGCCCCAGCATTTT
many	TRBD2	TRBJ2-7	TRBV5-1	CASSLAAPGLGFYEQYF	TGCGCCAGCAGCTTGGCCGCACCGGGACTAGGCTTCTACGAGCAGTACTTC
many	TRBD1	TRBJ2-7	TRBV27	CASRRTGVSYEQYF	TGTGCCAGCAGAAGAACAGGGGTCTCCTACGAGCAGTACTTC
many	-	TRBJ2-2	TRBV2	CATHGFGRELFF	TGTGCCACCCACGGCTTTGGACGGGAGCTGTTTTTT
few	-	TRBJ2-6	TRBV12-3/TRBV12-4	CAFSPSLWSRAGANVLTF	TGTGCCTTCAGCCCTTCTCTCTGGTCCCGAGCTGGGGCCAACGTCCTGACTTTC
many	-	TRBJ2-6	TRBV25-1	CASSERAGLDGANVLTF	TGTGCCAGCAGTGAAAGGGCAGGTTTGGATGGGGCCAACGTCCTGACTTTC
-	-	TRBJ1-2	TRBV20-1	CSASPGIGGYTF	TGCAGTGCTAGCCCAGGGATTGGGGGCTACACCTTC
many	-	TRBJ1-6	TRBV10-3	CAISESQGSTYNSPLHF	TGTGCCATCAGTGAGTCCCAGGGTAGCACCTATAATTCACCCCTCCACTTT
many	-	TRBJ2-1	TRBV11-1	CASSLRLGRLLNEQFF	TGTGCCAGCAGCCTCAGACTGGGGCGGCTCTTGAATGAGCAGTTCTTC
many	-	TRBJ1-2	TRBV28	CASSKAPNYGYTF	TGTGCCAGCAGTAAGGCGCCTAACTATGGCTACACCTTC
-	-	TRBJ1-3	TRBV19	CASSTGSSGNTIYF	TGTGCCTCCTCAACCGGCTCATCTGGAAACACCATATATTTT
many	-	TRBJ1-1	TRBV12-3/TRBV12-4	CASSATAISEAFF	TGTGCCAGCAGTGCGACAGCGATATCTGAAGCTTTCTTT
many	-	TRBJ2-7	TRBV20-1	CSARDRDDPYEQYF	TGCAGTGCTAGAGATCGGGACGATCCCTACGAGCAGTACTTC
-	-	TRBJ2-3	TRBV19	CASSTWGQTDTQYF	TGTGCCAGTAGTACGTGGGGGCAGACAGATACGCAGTATTTT